Detailed here is one T cell receptor beta chain. This clonotype showed up just a few times. This clone's antigen is unknown. No much larger clonotype is one base removed from it; base qualities were not supplied. These data belong to a study of CD8+CD57+ T cells in acquired aplastic anemia (dated by TCRdb to the late 2010s). For the wider study: A mean of around 3 ug of DNA, ranging from roughly 0.19 to 30 ug, was extracted from sorted CD4+ and CD8+ cells. An average of approximately 10 million reads for CD4+ cells and under 12 million reads for CD8+ cells was obtained from healthy donor samples.

V is reduced by 2 bases and J by 7 bases, leaving a spacing of 11 bases between them. CDR1 and CDR2, per the germline V gene, are SGHTA and FQGNSA. The CDR3, from cysteine to phenylalanine, totals 13 residues. Just CDR3 DNA is preserved here, 39 bases in frame from base 1. Profiling of TCR beta VDJ combinations and CDR3 sequences used genomic DNA as the template. TCR repertoire sequencing was run on an Illumina HiSeq 2000. Concerning the study's data processing: Repertoire assessment relied on Simpson's diversity index, CDR3 size and DJ length profiles, and TRBV/TRBJ rearrangement plots. The most abundant DNA sequence in the deep sequencing data was taken as the immunodominant clone. CDR3 amino acid sequences were screened for sharing across subjects and compared with published repertoires and the VDJdb database. The public reads were quality trimmed at Q25 with fastp and then assembled into clones with MiXCR by TCRdb, keeping productive beta chains. Each record represents a unique CDR3 protein, reported with the most common genes and DNA among its rows. TCRdb assigned the V and J calls; the authors' analysis was not used. This sample gives 350,000 to 450,000 distinct CDR3 sequences in total; roughly 64% of them show up just once. Together, the top ten hold more than 3.5% of the sample.

The study deep-sequenced TCR repertoires of sorted CD4+ and CD8+ blood T cells from severe aplastic anemia patients and healthy subjects. Ficoll-Paque density gradient centrifugation was used to isolate peripheral blood mononuclear cells. Before DNA extraction, CD4+ and CD8+ T cells were sorted with FACS or magnetic beads. Summary of the overall study and its limitations: Between patients and healthy controls, no significant difference in CD8+ Simpson's diversity was found (P=0.060). Although 25 to 30 CD8+ CDR3 sequences were shared by patients and controls, these sequences appeared highly expressed in patients and within the immunodominant clones of patients.

The sample comprised sorted CD4+, CD8+, or CD8+CD57+ T cells (not recorded which) from PBMCs. This sequence originates from a human donor in good health, serving as a control. This chain joins TRBV7-2 to TRBJ2-5, with no confidently assigned D gene. The CDR3 protein sequence reads: CASSLSGEGTQYF. The nucleotide sequence is given as TGTGCCAGCAGCTTAAGTGGAGAAGGGACCCAGTACTTC.